The 20 T cell receptor beta chains listed next were all sequenced from one sample in a study of T cell responses to AZD1222 COVID-19 vaccine (dated by TCRdb to 2020 to 2022). Library method: the immunoSEQ multiplex PCR assay. Not all clones reach the TCRdb copy of this immuneACCESS table, which keeps in-frame sequences only. Checked studies attribute under half of the gap to unresolved V genes and leave the rest unexplained. This sample comprises about 140,000 clones, over 85% of them detected only once. 5.5% of the sample belongs to the ten largest clones. The time point label corresponds to: baseline before first vaccination. The material was peripheral blood, obtained on day 0 of AZD1222 vaccination. Receptors originate from an adult in good health.

This rearrangement joins TRBV30 to TRBJ2-5, with D unresolved. The CDR3 loop spans 13 amino acids. Germline values: CDR1 GTSNPN, CDR2 SVGIG (reference sequence). Trimming pared 3 bases from V and 3 bases from J, leaving 11 bases between. CDR3 nucleotides: TGTGCCTGGAGCGGTAGCAGAAAAGAGACCCAGTACTTC. This encodes CAWSGSRKETQYF.

V and J are TRBV7-9 and TRBJ1-3, with unresolved D. Between the trimmed V and J ends, which lost 3 bases and 0 bases, there was a span of 12 bases. The germline CDR1 and CDR2 sequences are SEHNR and FQNEAQ (reference sequence). The CDR3 is 16 amino acids. CDR3 sequence: CASSFDPSSSGNTIYF. CDR3 DNA: TGTGCCAGCAGCTTTGATCCCAGCAGCTCTGGAAACACCATATATTTT. Together with reference TRBV7-9 and TRBJ1-3, the CDR3 gives the full variable domain: DTGVSQNPRHKITKRGQNVTFRCDPISEHNRLYWYRQTLGQGPEFLTYFQNEAQLEKSRLLSDRFSAERPKGSFSTLEIQRTEQGDSAMYLCASSFDPSSSGNTIYFGEGSWLTVV.

This CDR3 reads CATHKGAWNQPQHF. In DNA, the CDR3 is TGTGCCACCCATAAAGGGGCTTGGAATCAGCCCCAGCATTTT. The chain joins TRBV19 to TRBJ1-5; TRBD1 is a possible D gene (5 bases). V was pared by 10 bases and J by 4 bases, with 17 bases between. The CDR3 is 14 amino acids. The V gene's germline CDR1 is LNHDA and CDR2 SQIVND (reference sequence).

The genes are TRBV11-2 and TRBJ2-7; maybe TRBD2 (6 bases). The germline V gene encodes CDR1 SGHAT and CDR2 FQNNGV. The CDR3 extends over 16 amino acids. V shed 5 bases and J shed 6 bases, with 23 bases lying between them. The CDR3 loop is CASSNPRRAESLEQYF. Here the CDR3 DNA reads TGTGCCAGCAGCAACCCCCGGAGGGCCGAGTCCCTCGAGCAGTACTTC.

The chain employs TRBV7-9 and TRBJ2-7; tentatively, D is TRBD2 (5 bases). The CDR3 is made up of 12 amino acids. V was trimmed by 4 bases and J by 7 bases, leaving 11 bases between them. From germline, CDR1 is SEHNR and CDR2 FQNEAQ (reference sequence). CDR3 residues: CASSSDYREQYF. As DNA, the CDR3 is TGTGCCAGCAGCTCCGACTACCGGGAGCAGTACTTC.

This rearrangement joins TRBV7-6 to TRBJ2-2; the match to TRBD2 covers 14 bases. With V trimmed by 5 bases and J by 4 bases, 3 bases remained unmatched. Germline lookup yields CDR1 SGHVS and CDR2 FNYEAQ. CDR3 length: 16 residues. CDR3 DNA: TGTGCCAGCAGCCGCGGACTAGCGGGAGGCACCGGGGAGCTGTTTTTT. Its translation: CASSRGLAGGTGELFF.

In DNA, the CDR3 is TGCAGCGTTGTGTGGGGGGCGTACCCCCTAAGCACAGATACGCAGTATTTT. Translating gives CSVVWGAYPLSTDTQYF. V usage is TRBV29-1 and J usage is TRBJ2-3; D is perhaps TRBD1 or TRBD2 (6 bases each). V lost 4 bases and J lost 0, with 20 bases in between. CDR3 size: 17 residues. Germline V lookup: CDR1 SQVTM, CDR2 ANQGSEA.

This sequence joins TRBV5-1 and TRBJ2-7; D possibly corresponds to TRBD1 (6 bases). Looked up from germline, CDR1 is SGHRS and CDR2 is YFSETQ. Trimming removed 3 bases at V and 3 bases at J, with 19 bases between. This CDR3 spans 16 amino acids. The CDR3 spells CASSSGTGTKNYEQYF. Here the CDR3 DNA reads TGCGCCAGCAGCTCCGGCACCGGGACAAAAAACTACGAGCAGTACTTC. Supplemented by reference TRBV5-1 and TRBJ2-7, the full variable domain reads KAGVTQTPRYLIKTRGQQVTLSCSPISGHRSVSWYQQTPGQGLQFLFEYFSETQRNKGNFPGRFSGRQFSNSRSEMNVSTLELGDSALYLCASSSGTGTKNYEQYFGPGTRLTVT.

The chain uses TRBV4-1 and TRBJ2-7; TRBD1 is a possible D gene (5 bases). There are 15 residues in the CDR3. Germline assignment: CDR1 MGHRA and CDR2 YSYEKL. CDR3 coding DNA: TGCGCAGGGGTCGAACCACAGGAGCCTTCCTACGAGCAGTACTTC. Translated: CAGVEPQEPSYEQYF.

J is TRBJ1-1 and V is TRBV6-2 or TRBV6-3; no clear D gene. This CDR3 region has 17 residues. V gave up 2 bases and J gave up 3 bases, with 19 bases separating them. Germline CDR1 MNHEY, CDR2 SVGEGT. The CDR3 DNA follows: TGTGCCAGCAGTTACACCCCTTTCGGGCAGATTGACACTGAAGCTTTCTTT. It codes for CASSYTPFGQIDTEAFF.

In its sample, this clone was seen a few times. The chain is built from TRBV30 and TRBJ2-3; D assignment may be TRBD1 or TRBD2 (5 bases each). This CDR3 is built from 17 residues. Germline assignment: CDR1 GTSNPN and CDR2 SVGIG (reference sequence). Between the trimmed V and J ends, which lost 0 bases and 3 bases, there was a span of 19 bases. The CDR3 here is CAWSVTRGWGSTDTQYF. CDR3 bases: TGTGCCTGGAGTGTAACACGGGGTTGGGGGAGTACAGATACGCAGTATTTT.

A single count supports this clone. The chain uses TRBV24-1 and TRBJ2-2; D gene unclear. The CDR3 contains 13 residues. Germline loops: CDR1 KGHDR, CDR2 SFDVKD. V was pared by 3 bases and J by 3 bases, with 4 bases between. The CDR3 DNA is TGTGCCACCAGTGATGGTTACACCGGGGAGCTGTTTTTT. This gives the protein CATSDGYTGELFF.

The chain couples TRBV30 to TRBJ1-3, with D hard to call. Germline values: CDR1 GTSNPN, CDR2 SVGIG (reference sequence). The length of the CDR3 is 11 residues. Between the trimmed V and J ends, which lost 7 bases and 2 bases, there was a span of 6 bases. In DNA form, the CDR3 reads TGTGCCTTAGACCCTGGAAACACCATATATTTT. Its protein is CALDPGNTIYF.

The chain uses TRBV7-8 and TRBJ1-1; the match to TRBD1 covers 8 bases. J was trimmed by 8 bases and V by 3 bases; bases with no gene match: 11. The CDR3 extends over 15 amino acids. Germline V gives CDR1 SGHVS, CDR2 FQNEAQ. CDR3 sequence: CASSFPMTGAGEAFF. The CDR3 DNA reads as TGTGCCAGCAGCTTCCCAATGACAGGGGCGGGGGAAGCTTTCTTT.

The rearrangement joins TRBV24-1 to TRBJ2-1; 10 bases map to TRBD1. Germline-derived CDR1 and CDR2 are KGHDR and SFDVKD. The junction had 3 bases not matched to a gene; V was cut back by 9 bases and J by 8 bases. There are 12 residues in the CDR3. CDR3 nucleotide sequence: TGTGCCACCTCCGGGACAGGGGATGAGCAGTTCTTC. It specifies CATSGTGDEQFF.

The V and J genes are TRBV29-1 and TRBJ1-5; D might be TRBD1 (5 bases). V lost 7 bases to trimming and J lost 5 bases, with 18 bases between them. This CDR3 is built from 14 residues. CDR1 and CDR2 (germline): SQVTM, ANQGSEA. CDR3 sequence (DNA): TGCAGCGCTTCGGGGGGGACGCTTGATCAGCCCCAGCATTTT. Residues: CSASGGTLDQPQHF.

This clone was recorded once. The CDR3 DNA follows: TGTGCCACCAGTGATGGGGGGTTCGCCTCTGGGGCCAACGTCCTGACTTTC. Amino acids: CATSDGGFASGANVLTF. The gene calls are TRBV24-1 and TRBJ2-6; TRBD2 is a possible D gene (6 bases). V was pared by 3 bases and J by 0 bases, with 11 bases between. The CDR3 consists of 17 residues. Germline CDR1 KGHDR, CDR2 SFDVKD.

The chain recombines TRBV9 with TRBJ2-5, with D unclear. In germline, CDR1 is SGDLS, CDR2 YYNGEE. Trimming pared 0 bases from V and 1 base from J, leaving 7 bases between. There are 14 residues in the CDR3. CDR3 loop: CASSVGAFQETQYF. The CDR3 coding sequence is TGTGCCAGCAGCGTAGGAGCCTTCCAAGAGACCCAGTACTTC.

This chain uses TRBV7-3 with TRBJ2-3; D might be TRBD1 (5 bases). Germline V CDR1 and CDR2: SGHTA, FQGTGA. V lost 0 bases and J lost 3, with 13 bases in between. The CDR3 is made up of 16 amino acids. In DNA, the CDR3 is TGTGCCAGCAGCTTAACGCCGAACAGGCCTACAGATACGCAGTATTTT. It translates to CASSLTPNRPTDTQYF.

The V call is TRBV4-3, the J call TRBJ1-1, with D hard to call. The V gene's germline CDR1 is LGHNA and CDR2 YSLEER. The CDR3 sequence is 14 residues long. The V end was cut by 1 base, the J end by 5 bases, with 11 bases between. In DNA, the CDR3 is TGCGCCAGCAGCCAAGGCGTCGGGAGGACTGAAGCTTTCTTT. It is translated as CASSQGVGRTEAFF.